Below, one T cell receptor (beta chain) is given with its context. This CDR3 region has 11 residues. Germline CDR1 and CDR2: MNHEY and SVGAGI. V shed 5 bases and J shed 3 bases, with 5 bases lying between them. The source of the sample is a study of blood T cell repertoires in COVID-19. As for the study in general: Some COVID-19 samples were acute and others convalescent; all came from the United States, Italy and Spain. In each case, the material was cDNA or gDNA derived from T cells, B-cell-depleted T cells, or PBMCs.

Original handling: The assay estimated nucleated cells by amplifying reference gene primers. Method: immunoSEQ multiplex PCR; TCRdb's copy keeps in-frame clones and lacks some. The DNA was the basis for D and trimming; V, J and clone size are from that table. Of roughly 55,000 clones listed, approximately 78% are singletons. Sequenced input: peripheral blood. The genes are TRBV6-5 and TRBJ2-7; D is undetermined. This clonotype was obtained from an older man with acute or convalescent COVID-19. This CDR3 reads CASSLDYEQYF. Here the CDR3 DNA reads TGTGCCAGCAGTCTAGACTACGAGCAGTACTTC.